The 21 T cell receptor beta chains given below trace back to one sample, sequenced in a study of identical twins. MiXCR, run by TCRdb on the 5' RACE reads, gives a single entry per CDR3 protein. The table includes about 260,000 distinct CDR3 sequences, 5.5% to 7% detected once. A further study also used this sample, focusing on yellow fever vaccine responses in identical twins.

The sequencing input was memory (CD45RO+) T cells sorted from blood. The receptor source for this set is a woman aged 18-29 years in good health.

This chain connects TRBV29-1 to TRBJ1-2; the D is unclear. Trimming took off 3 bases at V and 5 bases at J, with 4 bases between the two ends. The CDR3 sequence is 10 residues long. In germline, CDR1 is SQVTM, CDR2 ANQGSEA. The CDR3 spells CSVEGYGYTF. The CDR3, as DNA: TGCAGCGTTGAGGGGTATGGCTACACCTTC. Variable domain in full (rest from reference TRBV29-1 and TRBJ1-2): SAVISQKPSRDICQRGTSLTIQCQVDSQVTMMFWYRQQPGQSLTLIATANQGSEATYESGFVIDKFPISRPNLTFSTLTVSNMSPEDSSIYLCSVEGYGYTFGSGTRLTVV.

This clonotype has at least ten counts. The CDR3 nucleotides read TGCGCCAGCAGCCCAGGGACGGGGAACTCTAACTATGGCTACACCTTC. Amino acids: CASSPGTGNSNYGYTF. The chain links TRBV5-1 to TRBJ1-2; D may be TRBD1 (5 bases). This CDR3 region has 16 residues. Germline V gene sequence: CDR1 SGHRS, CDR2 YFSETQ. The V end lost 4 bases, the J end lost 0 bases, and 16 bases lay between the germline ends.

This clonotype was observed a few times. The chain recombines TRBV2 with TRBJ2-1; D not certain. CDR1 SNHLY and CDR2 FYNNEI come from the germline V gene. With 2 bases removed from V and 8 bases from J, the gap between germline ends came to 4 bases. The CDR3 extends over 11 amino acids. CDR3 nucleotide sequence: TGTGCCAGCAGTGAAATGTATGAGCAGTTCTTC. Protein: CASSEMYEQFF.

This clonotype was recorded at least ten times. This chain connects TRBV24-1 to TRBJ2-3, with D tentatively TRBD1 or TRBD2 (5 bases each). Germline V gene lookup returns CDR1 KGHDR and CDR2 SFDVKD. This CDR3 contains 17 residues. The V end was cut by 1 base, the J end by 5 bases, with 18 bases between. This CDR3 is CATSDLPGRQGVDTQYF. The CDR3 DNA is TGTGCCACCAGTGATTTACCCGGACGTCAGGGAGTAGATACGCAGTATTTT.

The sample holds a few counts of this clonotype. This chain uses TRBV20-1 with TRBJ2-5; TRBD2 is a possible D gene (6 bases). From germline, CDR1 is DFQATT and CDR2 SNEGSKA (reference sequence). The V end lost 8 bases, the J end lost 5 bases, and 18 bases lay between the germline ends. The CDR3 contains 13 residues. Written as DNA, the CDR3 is TGCAGTTCCGGACTCCCCGGAGGGGAGACCCAGTACTTC. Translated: CSSGLPGGETQYF.

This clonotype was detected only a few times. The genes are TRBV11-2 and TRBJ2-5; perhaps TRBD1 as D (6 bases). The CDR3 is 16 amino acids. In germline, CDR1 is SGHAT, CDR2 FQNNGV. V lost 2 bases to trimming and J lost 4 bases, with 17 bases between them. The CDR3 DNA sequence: TGTGCCAGCAGCTTAAAAGATAGTTGGGGGCGAGAGACCCAGTACTTC. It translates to CASSLKDSWGRETQYF.

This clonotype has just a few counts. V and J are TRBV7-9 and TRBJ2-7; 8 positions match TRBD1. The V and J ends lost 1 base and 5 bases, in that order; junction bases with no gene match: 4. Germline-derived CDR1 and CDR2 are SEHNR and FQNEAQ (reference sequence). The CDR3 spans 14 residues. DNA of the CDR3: TGTGCCAGCAGCTTAGAGGACAGGGTTGACGAGCAGTACTTC. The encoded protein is CASSLEDRVDEQYF.

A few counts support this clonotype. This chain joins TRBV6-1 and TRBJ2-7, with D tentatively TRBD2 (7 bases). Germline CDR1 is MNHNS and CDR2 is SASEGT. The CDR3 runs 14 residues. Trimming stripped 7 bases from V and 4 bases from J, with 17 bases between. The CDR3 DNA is TGTGCCAGCAAATTGGGGGGGGCGTCGTACGAGCAGTACTTC. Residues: CASKLGGASYEQYF.

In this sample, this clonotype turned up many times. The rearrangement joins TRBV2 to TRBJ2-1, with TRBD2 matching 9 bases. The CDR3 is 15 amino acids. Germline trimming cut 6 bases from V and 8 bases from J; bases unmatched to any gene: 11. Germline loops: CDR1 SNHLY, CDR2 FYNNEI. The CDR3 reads CASSLSGGPWDEQFF. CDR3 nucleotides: TGTGCCAGCAGCCTTAGCGGGGGTCCATGGGATGAGCAGTTCTTC.

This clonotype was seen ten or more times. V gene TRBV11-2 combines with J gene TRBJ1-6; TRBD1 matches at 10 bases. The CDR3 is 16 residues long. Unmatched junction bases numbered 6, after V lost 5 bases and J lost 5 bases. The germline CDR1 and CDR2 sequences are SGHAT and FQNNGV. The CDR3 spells CASSRKGQGNNSPLHF. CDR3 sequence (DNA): TGTGCCAGCAGCCGAAAGGGACAGGGGAATAATTCACCCCTCCACTTT.

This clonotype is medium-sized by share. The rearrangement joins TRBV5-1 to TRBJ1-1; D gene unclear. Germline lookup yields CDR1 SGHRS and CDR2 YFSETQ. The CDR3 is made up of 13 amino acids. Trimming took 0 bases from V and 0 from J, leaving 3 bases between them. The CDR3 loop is CASSLEMNTEAFF. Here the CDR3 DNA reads TGCGCCAGCAGCTTGGAAATGAACACTGAAGCTTTCTTT.

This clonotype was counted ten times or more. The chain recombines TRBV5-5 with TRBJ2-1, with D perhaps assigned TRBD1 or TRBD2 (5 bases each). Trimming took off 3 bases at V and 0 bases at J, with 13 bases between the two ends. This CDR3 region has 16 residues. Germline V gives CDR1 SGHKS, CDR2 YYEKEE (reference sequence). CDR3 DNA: TGTGCCAGCAGCTGGGGGAGCGGTAGCTCCTACAATGAGCAGTTCTTC. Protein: CASSWGSGSSYNEQFF. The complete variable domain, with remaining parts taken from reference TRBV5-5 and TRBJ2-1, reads DAGVTQSPTHLIKTRGQQVTLRCSPISGHKSVSWYQQVLGQGPQFIFQYYEKEERGRGNFPDRFSARQFPNYSSELNVNALLLGDSALYLCASSWGSGSSYNEQFFGPGTRLTVL.

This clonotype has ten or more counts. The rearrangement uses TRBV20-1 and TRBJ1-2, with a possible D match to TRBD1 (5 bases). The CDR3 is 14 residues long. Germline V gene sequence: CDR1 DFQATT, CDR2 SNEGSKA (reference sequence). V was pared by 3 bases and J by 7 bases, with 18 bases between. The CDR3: CSASPQRGLGGYTF. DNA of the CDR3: TGCAGTGCTAGTCCGCAACGGGGGTTGGGTGGCTACACCTTC.

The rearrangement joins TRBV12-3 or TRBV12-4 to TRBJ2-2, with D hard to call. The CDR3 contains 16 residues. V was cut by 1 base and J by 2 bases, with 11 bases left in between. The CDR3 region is CASSLEVTSNTGELFF. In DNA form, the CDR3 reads TGTGCCAGCAGTTTAGAGGTGACCTCTAACACCGGGGAGCTGTTTTTT.

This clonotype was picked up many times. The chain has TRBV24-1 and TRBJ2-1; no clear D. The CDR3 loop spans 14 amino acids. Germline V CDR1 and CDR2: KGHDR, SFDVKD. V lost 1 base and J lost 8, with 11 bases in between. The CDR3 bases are TGTGCCACCAGTGATTTTGGTGGTGTTCATGAGCAGTTCTTC. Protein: CATSDFGGVHEQFF.

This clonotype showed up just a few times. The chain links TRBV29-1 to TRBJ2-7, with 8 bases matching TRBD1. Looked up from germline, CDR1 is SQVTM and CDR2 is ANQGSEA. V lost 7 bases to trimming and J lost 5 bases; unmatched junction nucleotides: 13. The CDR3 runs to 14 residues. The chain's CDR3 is CSALPGQGRNEQYF. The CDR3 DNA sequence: TGCAGCGCGCTCCCCGGACAGGGCCGAAACGAGCAGTACTTC.

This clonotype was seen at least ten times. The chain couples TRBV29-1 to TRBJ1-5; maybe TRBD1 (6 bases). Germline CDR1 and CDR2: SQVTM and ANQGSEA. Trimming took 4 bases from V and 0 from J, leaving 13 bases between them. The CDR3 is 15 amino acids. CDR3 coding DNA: TGCAGCGTTGCCACAGGGTTAAGTAGCAATCAGCCCCAGCATTTT. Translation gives CSVATGLSSNQPQHF.

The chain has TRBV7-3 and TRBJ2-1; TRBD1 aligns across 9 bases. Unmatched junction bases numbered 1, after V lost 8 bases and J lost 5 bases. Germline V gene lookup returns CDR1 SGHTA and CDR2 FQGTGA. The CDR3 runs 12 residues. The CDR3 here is CASGTGNNEQFF. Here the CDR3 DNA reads TGTGCCAGCGGGACAGGGAACAATGAGCAGTTCTTC.

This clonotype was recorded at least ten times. CDR3 in DNA: TGTGCCAGCAGCTTGAGTCATATGGCAGGGACAGCACAAGAGACCCAGTACTTC. Translated: CASSLSHMAGTAQETQYF. V gene TRBV5-5 combines with J gene TRBJ2-5; the match to TRBD1 covers 7 bases. The CDR3 is made up of 18 amino acids. Germline CDR1 and CDR2: SGHKS and YYEKEE (reference sequence). J gave up 2 bases and V 1 base, and 14 bases lay outside the gene matches.

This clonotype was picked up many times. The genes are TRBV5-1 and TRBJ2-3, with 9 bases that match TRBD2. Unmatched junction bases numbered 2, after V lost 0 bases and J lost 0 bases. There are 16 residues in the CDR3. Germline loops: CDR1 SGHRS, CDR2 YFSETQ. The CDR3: CASSLVLAGSTDTQYF. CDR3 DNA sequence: TGCGCCAGCAGCTTGGTTCTAGCGGGAAGCACAGATACGCAGTATTTT.

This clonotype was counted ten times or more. DNA of the CDR3: TGTGCCAGCGGTTATGAGTGGGACACTGAAGCTTTCTTT. This gives the protein CASGYEWDTEAFF. The V call is TRBV12-3 or TRBV12-4, the J call TRBJ1-1, with D unclear. V dropped 8 bases and J dropped 3 bases, with 13 bases sitting between them. CDR3 length: 13 residues.